Following are 19 T cell receptor beta chains from one sample sequenced in a study of blood T cell repertoires in COVID-19 (dated by TCRdb to 2019 to 2021). Library construction relied on the immunoSEQ multiplex PCR assay. TCRdb re-hosts the immuneACCESS table, in-frame sequences only. Its copies lack some clones; in the studies checked, an unresolved V gene accounts for under half of them, and the cause for the rest is not known. The sample table records about 140,000 clones; roughly four fifths of these occur just once. The ten largest clones capture 4% of the sample. Sequenced: peripheral blood. The receptors were sampled from a woman aged 55-70 years with acute or convalescent COVID-19.

The chain joins TRBV7-2 to TRBJ2-3; D possibly corresponds to TRBD2 (6 bases). Trimming left V 2 bases short and J 1 base short, with 10 bases between. Germline lookup yields CDR1 SGHTA and CDR2 FQGNSA. The CDR3 covers 15 residues. CDR3 sequence reads: CASSLRSSGTDTQYF. CDR3 bases: TGTGCCAGCAGCTTAAGGTCTAGCGGCACAGATACGCAGTATTTT.

CDR3: CASSPAGPHSGNTIYF. CDR3 nucleotide sequence: TGTGCCAGCTCACCGGCAGGCCCTCACTCTGGAAACACCATATATTTT. The genes are TRBV18 and TRBJ1-3; no clear D. Germline V lookup: CDR1 KGHSH, CDR2 LQKENI. V gave up 3 bases and J gave up 0 bases, with 12 bases separating them. The CDR3 contains 16 residues.

The CDR3 loop reads CASRLTGENTEAFF. In DNA form, the CDR3 reads TGTGCCAGCAGATTGACCGGGGAGAACACTGAAGCTTTCTTT. The genes are TRBV2 and TRBJ1-1; D is ambiguous. Germline CDR1 reads SNHLY; CDR2 reads FYNNEI. CDR3 size: 14 residues. Deletions cut 6 bases from V and 1 base from J, with 12 bases between.

This chain uses TRBV2 with TRBJ2-5, with unresolved D. V was trimmed by 4 bases and J by 0 bases, leaving 9 bases between them. Germline-derived CDR1 and CDR2 are SNHLY and FYNNEI. The CDR3 has 14 amino acids. CDR3 loop: CASSVSRNQETQYF. In DNA, the CDR3 is TGTGCCAGCAGTGTCTCGCGGAACCAAGAGACCCAGTACTTC.

The chain uses TRBV24-1 and TRBJ2-1; D may be TRBD2 (5 bases). Germline V gene sequence: CDR1 KGHDR, CDR2 SFDVKD. CDR3 length: 19 amino acids. V was cut by 4 bases and J by 5 bases, with 26 bases left in between. The CDR3, as DNA: TGTGCCACCAGTGAACGAGAAGCGGTGGCGTCGTTTTTCCACAATGAGCAGTTCTTC. It codes for CATSEREAVASFFHNEQFF.

This rearrangement joins TRBV7-9 to TRBJ2-5; D uncertain. Trimming left V 6 bases short and J 2 bases short, with 10 bases between. Germline CDR1 reads SEHNR; CDR2 reads FQNEAQ (reference sequence). The CDR3 has 13 residues. CDR3 protein: CASRRGEQETQYF. CDR3 bases: TGTGCCAGCAGGCGAGGTGAACAAGAGACCCAGTACTTC.

This sequence joins TRBV5-1 and TRBJ2-1, with TRBD2 matching 8 bases. Germline V lookup: CDR1 SGHRS, CDR2 YFSETQ. This CDR3 is built from 15 residues. J lost 7 bases, V lost 1 base, and 7 bases had no gene match. The CDR3: CASSLYGTRFNEQFF. In nucleotides, the CDR3 is TGCGCCAGCAGCTTGTATGGGACTAGGTTTAATGAGCAGTTCTTC.

This clone has more than one count but fewer than ten. V is TRBV5-6 and J is TRBJ1-2, with TRBD1 matching over 8 bases. The V gene's germline CDR1 is SGHDT and CDR2 YYEEEE. V lost 2 bases and J lost 9; bases outside the gene matches: 12. CDR3 length: 15 amino acids. CDR3 bases: TGTGCCAGCAGCTTAGATGGGACAGGACCTTACCGCTACACCTTC. Amino acids: CASSLDGTGPYRYTF.

The chain combines TRBV7-2 with TRBJ2-3; 15 positions match TRBD2. The CDR3 is 19 residues long. J gave up 2 bases and V 3 bases, and 9 bases lay outside the gene matches. Germline CDR1 SGHTA, CDR2 FQGNSA. CDR3 residues: CASSLGLAGGLRTTDTQYF. CDR3 coding DNA: TGTGCCAGCAGCTTGGGACTAGCGGGAGGTTTACGAACCACAGATACGCAGTATTTT.

The chain employs TRBV4-3 and TRBJ2-7, with TRBD2 matching over 11 bases. Per the germline V gene, CDR1 is LGHNA and CDR2 is YSLEER. Losses at the gene ends were 5 bases for V and 1 base for J; bases not matched to a gene: 7. This CDR3 region has 16 residues. CDR3: CASSTQLAGVSYEQYF. The CDR3 DNA follows: TGCGCCAGCAGCACACAACTAGCGGGAGTTTCCTACGAGCAGTACTTC.

The table lists this clone with a count of one. V and J are TRBV2 and TRBJ2-1; D may be TRBD2 (6 bases). The V end lost 5 bases, the J end lost 8 bases, and 31 bases lay between the germline ends. Per the germline V gene, CDR1 is SNHLY and CDR2 is FYNNEI. The CDR3 runs to 19 residues. The DNA for the CDR3 is TGTGCCAGCAGTAGCCCCGAGTACCTCGGGAGAGCGCCCGGCGATGAGCAGTTCTTC. Amino acid sequence: CASSSPEYLGRAPGDEQFF. Full variable domain (missing parts from reference TRBV2 and TRBJ2-1): EPEVTQTPSHQVTQMGQEVILRCVPISNHLYFYWYRQILGQKVEFLVSFYNNEISEKSEIFDDQFSVERPDGSNFTLKIRSTKLEDSAMYFCASSSPEYLGRAPGDEQFFGPGTRLTVL.

V and J are TRBV13 and TRBJ1-4, with 7 bases that match TRBD1. The CDR3 runs 14 residues. Per germline, CDR1 PRHDT and CDR2 FYEKMQ (reference sequence). Unmatched junction bases numbered 2, after V lost 4 bases and J lost 3 bases. CDR3 region: CASSSTGPNEKLFF. For the CDR3, the DNA is TGTGCCAGCAGCTCGACAGGGCCTAATGAAAAACTGTTTTTT.

This clone was recorded only once. The chain carries TRBV11-2 and TRBJ2-1; 9 bases match TRBD1. V shed 5 bases and J 5 bases; nucleotides not matched to a gene: 16. This CDR3 comprises 18 residues. Germline loops: CDR1 SGHAT, CDR2 FQNNGV. The CDR3 reads CASSNPVGTGQFHNEQFF. In DNA, the CDR3 is TGTGCCAGCAGCAACCCGGTTGGGACAGGGCAGTTTCACAATGAGCAGTTCTTC.

This rearrangement joins TRBV12-3 or TRBV12-4 to TRBJ2-2; D not certain. This CDR3 spans 13 amino acids. With 5 bases removed from V and 1 base from J, the gap between germline ends came to 5 bases. CDR3 loop: CASSPLNTGELFF. CDR3 nucleotide sequence: TGTGCCAGCAGTCCCTTGAACACCGGGGAGCTGTTTTTT.

In its sample, this clone was seen once. This chain joins TRBV20-1 and TRBJ2-7; possibly TRBD1 for D (6 bases). The germline V gene encodes CDR1 DFQATT and CDR2 SNEGSKA (reference sequence). There are 15 residues in the CDR3. V was cut by 4 bases and J by 6 bases, with 22 bases left in between. CDR3 sequence: CSANEQGAQLVEQYF. CDR3 bases: TGCAGTGCTAATGAACAGGGCGCTCAGTTGGTCGAGCAGTACTTC.

This rearrangement joins TRBV27 to TRBJ1-5, with unresolved D. The V end lost 5 bases, the J end lost 9 bases, and 14 bases lay between the germline ends. CDR1 and CDR2 from the germline V gene are MNHEY and SMNVEV (reference sequence). The CDR3 is made up of 13 amino acids. Here the CDR3 reads CASSSRTGGPQHF. The CDR3 nucleotides read TGTGCCAGCAGTAGTAGGACCGGAGGGCCCCAGCATTTT.

The chain carries TRBV14 and TRBJ1-3; D uncertain. The CDR3 has 16 residues. Trimming removed 0 bases from V and 2 bases from J, with 11 bases in between. Looked up from germline, CDR1 is SGHDN and CDR2 is FVKESK. In DNA, the CDR3 is TGTGCCAGCAGCCAAGATATGGCGGTTCCTGGAAACACCATATATTTT. It specifies CASSQDMAVPGNTIYF.

This chain links TRBV7-8 with TRBJ1-2, with unresolved D. Trimming pared 0 bases from V and 4 bases from J, leaving 12 bases between. CDR3 length equals 15 residues. Looked up from germline, CDR1 is SGHVS and CDR2 is FQNEAQ. This CDR3 reads CASSLAESRSYGYTF. For the CDR3, the DNA is TGTGCCAGCAGCTTAGCAGAGAGCCGAAGCTATGGCTACACCTTC.

The chain is built from TRBV28 and TRBJ1-6; TRBD1 agrees at 8 bases. Germline values: CDR1 MDHEN, CDR2 SYDVKM. This CDR3 has 19 residues. V was clipped by 5 bases and J by 10 bases; unmatched bases: 22. The CDR3, as DNA: TGTGCCAGCAGTAGTTGGGGGACCAAAACAGGGGGTAGGAAGTCACCCCTCCACTTT. It codes for CASSSWGTKTGGRKSPLHF.